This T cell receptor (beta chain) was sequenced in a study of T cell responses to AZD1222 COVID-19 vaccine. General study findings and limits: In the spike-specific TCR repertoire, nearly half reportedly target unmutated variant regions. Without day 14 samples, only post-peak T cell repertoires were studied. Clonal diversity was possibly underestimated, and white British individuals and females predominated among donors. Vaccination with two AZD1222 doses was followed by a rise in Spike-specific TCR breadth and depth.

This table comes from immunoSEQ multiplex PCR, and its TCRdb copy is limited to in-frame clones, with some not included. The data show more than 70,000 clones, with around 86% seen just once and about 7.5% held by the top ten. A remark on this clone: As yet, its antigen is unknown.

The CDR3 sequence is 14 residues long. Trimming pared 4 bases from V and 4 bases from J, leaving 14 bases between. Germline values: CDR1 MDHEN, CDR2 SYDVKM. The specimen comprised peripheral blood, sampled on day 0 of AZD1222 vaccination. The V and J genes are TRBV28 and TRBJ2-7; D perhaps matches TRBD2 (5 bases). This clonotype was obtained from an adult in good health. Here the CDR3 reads CASSSPGGVYEQYF. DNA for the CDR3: TGTGCCAGCAGTTCTCCAGGAGGAGTTTACGAGCAGTACTTC. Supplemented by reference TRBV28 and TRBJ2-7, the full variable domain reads DVKVTQSSRYLVKRTGEKVFLECVQDMDHENMFWYRQDPGLGLRLIYFSYDVKMKEKGDIPEGYSVSREKKERFSLILESASTNQTSMYLCASSSPGGVYEQYFGPGTRLTVT.